The present T cell receptor beta chain was sequenced within a study of shared clonotypes between healthy human individuals. Whole-study context: Every donor yielded three CD4 naive, three CD4 memory, two CD8 naive and one CD8 memory plate. Overall study findings and caveats: Estimated clonotype richness was generally higher in naive than memory subsets. It was expected that sequencing depth would affect clonotype sharing among donors.

As originally analysed: Junction-only immunoSEQ data arrived without quality scores, meaning filtering differed. Using immunoSEQ multiplex PCR, the repertoire was profiled, and TCRdb retains in-frame clones only, with some absent. The V and J calls and clone size were taken over from that table, and D and trimming were inferred from the DNA. The table shows about 1.5 million clones, with around 97% occurring only once. A remark on this clone: Its antigen is as yet unknown.

Trimming removed 0 bases at V and 2 bases at J, with 12 bases between. The germline CDR1 and CDR2 sequences are SGDLS and YYNGEE. This CDR3 comprises 15 residues. Sequencing used naive CD4+ T cells sorted from blood. This sample's subset: CD45RA+ positively selected. The rearrangement links TRBV9 to TRBJ2-7; possibly TRBD2 for D (5 bases). The receptor's source is a man under 40 in good health. CDR3 residues: CASSVEVTAAYEQYF. The CDR3, as DNA: TGTGCCAGCAGCGTAGAAGTTACAGCGGCCTACGAGCAGTACTTC.